Below, 28 T cell receptor beta chains from the same sample are listed, as sequenced in a study of OX40 agonist ivuxolimab in advanced cancers. Sequencing was performed with immunoSEQ multiplex PCR; in TCRdb, only in-frame clones are kept and a portion is missing. This repertoire shows about 160,000 clones, approximately 94% found once; its top ten account for 0.3% to 0.35%. The sample was CD4+ or CD8+ T cells sorted from blood, taken in a trial of the OX40 agonist ivuxolimab. The source of these receptors is an adult with an advanced solid tumor such as melanoma, head and neck, liver or kidney cancer.

CDR3 nucleotide sequence: TGTGCCAGCAGTGACATCGACAGGGGGCACGATCAGCCCCAGCATTTT. It codes for CASSDIDRGHDQPQHF. V gene TRBV25-1 combines with J gene TRBJ1-5; TRBD1 agrees at 10 bases. CDR1 is MGHDK, CDR2 SYGVNS, per germline. The CDR3 length is 16 residues. Trimming at V came to 3 bases and at J to 5 bases, leaving 7 bases not matched to a gene.

The rearrangement joins TRBV5-6 to TRBJ2-4; D call uncertain. Trimming pared 4 bases from V and 0 bases from J, leaving 14 bases between. The germline CDR1 and CDR2 sequences are SGHDT and YYEEEE. The CDR3 runs 16 residues. The CDR3 sequence is CASSEPGPLAKNIQYF. The CDR3 DNA is TGTGCCAGCAGCGAACCAGGCCCCCTAGCCAAAAACATTCAGTACTTC.

For this clone: The junction shows a germline mismatch at one end, possibly a read error. The chain links TRBV19 to TRBJ2-1, with 12 nucleotides matching TRBD2. CDR1 and CDR2 (germline): LNHDA, SQIVND (reference sequence). The CDR3 length is 15 residues. The CDR3 sequence: CASTILAGGNNEQFF. The CDR3 DNA sequence: TGTGCCAGTACTATACTAGCGGGAGGAAACAATGAGCAGTTCTTC. Full variable domain (remainder filled in from reference TRBV19 and TRBJ2-1): DGGITQSPKYLFRKEGQNVTLSCEQNLNHDAMYWYRQDPGQGLRLIYYSQIVNDFQKGDIAEGYSVSREKKESFPLTVTSAQKNPTAFYLCASTILAGGNNEQFFGPGTRLTVL.

A remark on this clone: The same CDR3 arises from other DNA sequences in this sample as well. This chain connects TRBV5-6 to TRBJ2-3; 7 bases are shared with TRBD2. With 0 bases clipped from V and 4 bases from J, the junction kept 5 bases outside the gene matches. The V gene's germline CDR1 is SGHDT and CDR2 YYEEEE. This CDR3 region has 15 residues. CDR3 amino acids: CASSLGGGLADTQYF. The DNA for the CDR3 is TGTGCCAGCAGCTTGGGGGGGGGATTGGCAGATACGCAGTATTTT.

This chain joins TRBV7-2 and TRBJ2-5, with D perhaps TRBD2 (6 bases). V shed 2 bases and J shed 5 bases, with 15 bases lying between them. Germline CDR1 reads SGHTA; CDR2 reads FQGNSA. CDR3 size: 15 residues. The CDR3 spells CASSLRVGSFETQYF. CDR3 DNA: TGTGCCAGCAGCTTACGTGTCGGGAGTTTTGAGACCCAGTACTTC.

The V and J genes are TRBV28 and TRBJ1-2; 9 bases line up with TRBD1. CDR3 length: 13 residues. Germline assignment: CDR1 MDHEN and CDR2 SYDVKM. The CDR3 coding sequence is TGTGTCTCGAGGGGACAGGGAAACTATGGCTACACCTTC. Its translation: CVSRGQGNYGYTF.

As to this clone: At one end the junction does not follow the germline gene, possibly because of a read error. The J gene is TRBJ1-2, the V gene TRBV27; 7 positions agree with TRBD1. CDR3 length equals 11 residues. CDR1 is MNHEY, CDR2 SMNVEV, per germline (reference sequence). CDR3 in DNA: TGTGCCAGCAGTCTCACAAGGGGGCTGTTTTTC. As protein: CASSLTRGLFF.

V and J are TRBV13 and TRBJ1-1; 8 nucleotides match TRBD1. The CDR3 contains 16 residues. V was clipped by 5 bases and J by 1 base; unmatched bases: 9. Germline values: CDR1 PRHDT, CDR2 FYEKMQ (reference sequence). The DNA of the CDR3 is TGTGCCAGCAGCCACACAGGGGGGGTAAAGAACACTGAAGCTTTCTTT. It specifies CASSHTGGVKNTEAFF.

For this clone: One end of the junction varies from germline; a read error may be responsible. In DNA, the CDR3 is TGTGCCAGCACTGAACAGGGACCCAAAAACATTCAGTACTTC. It is translated as CASTEQGPKNIQYF. This rearrangement joins TRBV6-1 to TRBJ2-4; D possibly corresponds to TRBD1 (6 bases). The CDR3 covers 14 residues. Germline CDR1 MNHNS, CDR2 SASEGT.

The rearrangement links TRBV18 to TRBJ1-2, with D hard to call. V shed 3 bases and J shed 0 bases, with 14 bases lying between them. Per germline, CDR1 KGHSH and CDR2 LQKENI. This CDR3 region has 16 residues. The CDR3 loop is CASSPNDPRSNYGYTF. The CDR3 DNA sequence: TGTGCCAGCTCACCTAATGACCCGCGATCTAACTATGGCTACACCTTC. The complete variable domain, with remaining parts taken from reference TRBV18 and TRBJ1-2, reads NAGVMQNPRHLVRRRGQEARLRCSPMKGHSHVYWYRQLPEEGLKFMVYLQKENIIDESGMPKERFSAEFPKEGPSILRIQQVVRGDSAAYFCASSPNDPRSNYGYTFGSGTRLTVV.

In this sample, this clone turned up a few times. This rearrangement joins TRBV27 to TRBJ2-1; 13 bases map to TRBD2. This CDR3 contains 19 residues. Germline V gene lookup returns CDR1 MNHEY and CDR2 SMNVEV (reference sequence). V was clipped by 1 base and J by 6 bases; unmatched bases: 12. DNA for the CDR3: TGTGCCAGCAGTTTATTAGGACTAGCGGGAGACTCGTCAATCAATGAGCAGTTCTTC. Its translation: CASSLLGLAGDSSINEQFF.

This chain connects TRBV10-3 to TRBJ2-7, with 10 bases aligning to TRBD1. Germline CDR1 and CDR2: ENHRY and SYGVKD. Trimming cost V 6 bases and J 0 bases; bases outside gene matches: 5. The CDR3 contains 15 residues. The CDR3 protein is CAIRSGTGVSYEQYF. CDR3 DNA sequence: TGTGCCATCAGATCCGGGACAGGGGTCTCCTACGAGCAGTACTTC.

The chain uses TRBV27 and TRBJ2-7, with D maybe TRBD1 (6 bases). Germline-derived CDR1 and CDR2 are MNHEY and SMNVEV (reference sequence). V lost 10 bases to trimming and J lost 2 bases, with 15 bases between them. The CDR3 has 13 amino acids. CDR3 amino acids: CATKDSGTYEQYF. The CDR3 nucleotides read TGTGCCACCAAGGACAGCGGCACCTACGAGCAGTACTTC.

This sequence joins TRBV19 and TRBJ2-1, with D perhaps TRBD2 (6 bases). V shed 7 bases and J shed 2 bases, with 12 bases lying between them. Germline CDR1 and CDR2: LNHDA and SQIVND (reference sequence). The CDR3 consists of 14 residues. The CDR3 nucleotides read TGTGCCAGTAAACGGGAGACTACCTACAATGAGCAGTTCTTC. Protein product: CASKRETTYNEQFF.

The chain is built from TRBV28 and TRBJ2-3; TRBD2 might be the D (6 bases). Germline V gene lookup returns CDR1 MDHEN and CDR2 SYDVKM. This CDR3 region has 12 residues. V was pared by 7 bases and J by 3 bases, with 8 bases between. The CDR3 DNA sequence: TGTGCCAGCATGGAGGGAACAGATACGCAGTATTTT. Residues: CASMEGTDTQYF.

This chain joins TRBV12-5 and TRBJ2-1, with 13 bases identical to TRBD2. Germline loops: CDR1 LGHNT, CDR2 FRNRAP. V dropped 5 bases and J dropped 0; count of bases not matched to a gene: 10. The CDR3 is 19 amino acids. CDR3 amino acids: CASGGRLAGGVSSYNEQFF. The CDR3, as DNA: TGTGCTAGTGGTGGTAGACTAGCGGGGGGCGTAAGCTCCTACAATGAGCAGTTCTTC.

Regarding this clone: The identical CDR3 is also encoded by other nucleotide sequences in the sample. J is TRBJ1-1 and V is TRBV7-2; a possible D gene is TRBD1 (5 bases). V lost 3 bases and J 2 bases, leaving 10 bases between the germline ends. Germline CDR1 is SGHTA and CDR2 is FQGNSA. The CDR3 consists of 14 residues. CDR3 coding DNA: TGTGCCAGCAGCTTTGGGGGTGGTAACACTGAAGCTTTCTTT. Encoded protein: CASSFGGGNTEAFF.

The chain is built from TRBV18 and TRBJ1-1, with a tentative D call TRBD1 (6 bases). The CDR3 is 15 amino acids. The V and J ends lost 2 bases and 1 base respectively, with 11 bases between them. Germline V gene sequence: CDR1 KGHSH, CDR2 LQKENI. CDR3 nucleotide sequence: TGTGCCAGCTCACCAACAGGGAGAGGGAACACTGAAGCTTTCTTT. Residues: CASSPTGRGNTEAFF.

This sequence joins TRBV7-3 and TRBJ2-3; D call uncertain. CDR1 is SGHTA, CDR2 FQGTGA, per germline. The V gene lost 7 bases and the J gene lost 0 bases, with 8 bases spanning the gap. This CDR3 is 13 amino acids long. CDR3 in amino acids: CASNSASTDTQYF. The DNA of the CDR3 is TGTGCCAGCAACAGTGCTAGCACAGATACGCAGTATTTT.

This sequence joins TRBV19 and TRBJ1-2; TRBD1 matches at 7 bases. Per the germline V gene, CDR1 is LNHDA and CDR2 is SQIVND (reference sequence). V lost 0 bases and J lost 3; bases outside the gene matches: 7. The CDR3 consists of 16 residues. The CDR3, as DNA: TGTGCCAGTAGTATAGACTCAGACAGGGCATACTATGGCTACACCTTC. Its protein is CASSIDSDRAYYGYTF.

The chain couples TRBV28 to TRBJ1-2; D is undetermined. The CDR3 runs 14 residues. Trimming pared 4 bases from V and 4 bases from J, leaving 13 bases between. Germline V gene lookup returns CDR1 MDHEN and CDR2 SYDVKM. The CDR3 DNA sequence: TGTGCCAGCAGTTCGGGTGCCGGGCCCTATGGCTACACCTTC. This translates into CASSSGAGPYGYTF.

V and J are TRBV6-6 and TRBJ1-5, with D unclear. Trimming took off 2 bases at V and 6 bases at J, with 8 bases between the two ends. Germline V gives CDR1 MNHNY, CDR2 SVGAGI (reference sequence). The length of the CDR3 is 13 residues. The CDR3 loop is CASSYGRSQPQHF. CDR3 coding DNA: TGTGCCAGCAGTTACGGACGGAGTCAGCCCCAGCATTTT.

This chain connects TRBV19 to TRBJ1-1; perhaps TRBD1 as D (5 bases). V gave up 0 bases and J gave up 4 bases, with 9 bases separating them. Germline values: CDR1 LNHDA, CDR2 SQIVND (reference sequence). The CDR3 is made up of 14 amino acids. The CDR3 loop is CASSIEGTGTEAFF. CDR3 nucleotide sequence: TGTGCCAGTAGTATAGAGGGGACGGGCACTGAAGCTTTCTTT.

The V call is TRBV5-8, the J call TRBJ1-6; maybe TRBD1 (5 bases). V lost 1 base, J lost 8 bases, and 13 bases lay in between. CDR3 length: 15 residues. Per the germline V gene, CDR1 is SGHTS and CDR2 is YDEGEE. CDR3 nucleotide sequence: TGTGCCAGCAGCTTGTCCCCCGGGGGGTATTCACCCCTCCACTTT. It yields the protein CASSLSPGGYSPLHF.

The V call is TRBV7-2, the J call TRBJ2-1; D is perhaps TRBD1 (6 bases). With 5 bases removed from V and 7 bases from J, the gap between germline ends came to 15 bases. CDR1 and CDR2 from the germline V gene are SGHTA and FQGNSA. This CDR3 spans 14 amino acids. In DNA, the CDR3 is TGTGCCAGCAGCCAGGGGTCTGGTTGGAATGAGCAGTTCTTC. This sequence encodes CASSQGSGWNEQFF.

This chain connects TRBV11-2 to TRBJ1-4, with 7 positions matching TRBD1. The trim removed 5 bases at V and 5 bases at J, leaving 11 bases unmatched. Germline V CDR1 and CDR2: SGHAT, FQNNGV. The CDR3 contains 16 residues. The CDR3 protein is CASSQGGSGMNEKLFF. Here the CDR3 DNA reads TGTGCCAGCAGCCAGGGGGGTTCTGGAATGAATGAAAAACTGTTTTTT.

The rearrangement links TRBV6-5 to TRBJ2-3; D assignment may be TRBD1 or TRBD2 (5 bases each). Trimming removed 4 bases at V and 1 base at J, with 15 bases between. From germline, CDR1 is MNHEY and CDR2 SVGAGI. CDR3 size: 16 residues. For the CDR3, the DNA is TGTGCCAGCAGTTCACCCTCGAGGGGCCGCACAGATACGCAGTATTTT. Residues: CASSSPSRGRTDTQYF.

V gene TRBV27 combines with J gene TRBJ2-3; TRBD2 agrees at 12 bases. CDR3 length: 16 residues. Trimming at V came to 4 bases and at J to 2 bases, leaving 4 bases not matched to a gene. Per the germline V gene, CDR1 is MNHEY and CDR2 is SMNVEV (reference sequence). The CDR3 nucleotides are TGTGCCAGCAGTTCCCGGACTAGCGGGACCACAGATACGCAGTATTTT. Protein product: CASSSRTSGTTDTQYF.